This TCR beta chain was sequenced for a study of lymphopenia after photon versus proton radiotherapy. Repertoires were generated with immunoSEQ multiplex PCR, while TCRdb's copy carries only in-frame clones and drops some. The repertoire has tens of thousands of clones, around four fifths of them found once; the top ten carry over 1.3%. This CDR3 region has 13 residues. Germline loops: CDR1 SGHRS, CDR2 YFSETQ. With 4 bases removed from V and 6 bases from J, the gap between germline ends came to 14 bases. The sequencing used peripheral blood, collected from a patient treated with proton-based radiotherapy. The chain carries TRBV5-1 and TRBJ2-7; TRBD1 might be the D (6 bases). The source is a man between 60 and 75 years old with pancreatic cancer. The chain's CDR3 is CASSLDSTSEQYF. The CDR3 DNA reads TGCGCCAGCAGCCTGGACAGCACGTCCGAGCAGTACTTC.